Listed below are T cell receptor beta chains from one sample, sequenced in a study of Graves' ophthalmopathy and Graves' hyperthyroidism. MiXCR was run by TCRdb on the multiplex PCR reads, yielding one entry per CDR3 protein. The sample records 300,000 to 400,000 distinct CDR3 sequences, about 18% being singletons. Input material: peripheral blood. These receptors came from an adult woman with stable Graves' hyperthyroidism. CDR3s include the opening cysteine and the closing phenylalanine or tryptophan. D genes are given only for firm matches. Expanded clones are given a class, and other clones once, few, many or no size at all.

size	D	V	J	CDR3	DNA
many	.	TRBV7-9	TRBJ1-1	CASSLGQSDRLSAFF	TGTGCCAGCAGCTTGGGGCAGAGTGATCGGTTATCAGCTTTCTTT
many	.	TRBV7-9	TRBJ1-1	CASSLEQMNTEAFF	TGTGCCAGCAGCTTAGAACAGATGAACACTGAAGCTTTCTTT
many	TRBD1	TRBV19	TRBJ1-1	CASSTTGGNTEAFF	TGTGCCAGTAGTACTACAGGGGGCAACACTGAAGCTTTCTTT
.	.	TRBV14	TRBJ1-2	CASSQDRTGGGYTF	TGTGCCAGCAGCCAAGATCGGACCGGGGGTGGCTACACCTTC
many	.	TRBV2	TRBJ1-1	CASTQRGVGGGTEAFF	TGTGCCAGCACCCAAAGGGGGGTTGGGGGAGGCACTGAAGCTTTCTTT
many	TRBD2	TRBV6-2/TRBV6-3	TRBJ2-7	CASSKSAPLYWASGTYEQYF	TGTGCCAGCAGTAAATCGGCCCCCCTTTATTGGGCTAGCGGTACCTACGAGCAGTACTTC
many	TRBD2	TRBV20-1	TRBJ2-7	CSAEIAGGPYEQYF	TGCAGTGCGGAAATAGCGGGAGGGCCCTACGAGCAGTACTTC
many	.	TRBV7-2	TRBJ2-7	CASSLFGGATYEQYF	TGTGCCAGCAGCTTATTTGGAGGGGCGACCTACGAGCAGTACTTC
many	.	TRBV15	TRBJ1-1	CATSRVKNTEAFF	TGTGCCACCAGCAGAGTTAAGAACACTGAAGCTTTCTTT
many	TRBD1	TRBV3-1	TRBJ2-7	CASSQRDRIYEQYF	TGTGCCAGCAGCCAAAGGGACAGGATCTACGAGCAGTACTTC
few	.	TRBV5-1	TRBJ2-7	CASSLRETGGEQYF	TGCGCCAGCAGCTTAAGGGAGACCGGCGGCGAGCAGTACTTC
many	.	TRBV27	TRBJ1-5	CASRLRVNQPQHF	TGTGCCAGCAGACTCAGGGTAAATCAGCCCCAGCATTTT
many	.	TRBV12-3/TRBV12-4	TRBJ2-7	CASSPEGGSYEQYF	TGTGCCAGCAGCCCGGAGGGGGGCTCCTACGAGCAGTACTTC
.	TRBD1	TRBV12-3/TRBV12-4	TRBJ2-2	CASSSGQGVPTGELFF	TGTGCCAGCAGTTCGGGACAGGGGGTCCCCACCGGGGAGCTGTTTTTT
many	.	TRBV14	TRBJ1-1	CASSQAWAGRTEAFF	TGTGCCAGCAGCCAAGCTTGGGCAGGGAGGACTGAAGCTTTCTTT
.	.	TRBV28	TRBJ1-2	CASSNRGIGYTF	TGTGCCAGCAGTAATAGGGGGATCGGATACACCTTC
.	TRBD1	TRBV3-1	TRBJ2-5	CASSPQTGGVETQYF	TGTGCCAGCAGCCCCCAGACAGGGGGCGTGGAGACCCAGTACTTC
many	.	TRBV6-1	TRBJ2-2	CASNPREGHTGELFF	TGTGCCAGCAACCCAAGGGAAGGGCACACCGGGGAGCTGTTTTTT
many	.	TRBV5-1	TRBJ1-1	CASSFEGYTEAFF	TGCGCCAGCAGCTTCGAGGGTTACACTGAAGCTTTCTTT
.	.	TRBV6-5	TRBJ2-7	CASSYSSRGSYEQYF	TGTGCCAGCAGTTACTCGAGCAGGGGTTCCTACGAGCAGTACTTC
once	.	TRBV7-2	TRBJ1-3	CASSLAARGSGNTIYF	TGTGCCAGCAGCTTAGCGGCGAGGGGCTCTGGAAACACCATATATTTT
.	.	TRBV20-1	TRBJ2-5	CSAYTKETQYF	TGCAGTGCTTACACGAAAGAGACCCAGTACTTC
.	.	TRBV6-1	TRBJ1-1	CAGRVASVNTEAFF	TGTGCCGGCAGGGTAGCTAGCGTGAACACTGAAGCTTTCTTT
.	TRBD1	TRBV7-2	TRBJ2-1	CASSPGGGRRWEQFF	TGTGCCAGCAGCCCAGGGGGTGGACGGCGTTGGGAGCAGTTCTTC
many	TRBD1	TRBV20-1	TRBJ2-2	CSARVTGRQTGELFF	TGCAGTGCTAGAGTGACAGGGCGGCAGACCGGGGAGCTGTTTTTT
many	.	TRBV2	TRBJ1-2	CASREDGGPNYGYTF	TGTGCCAGCAGGGAAGATGGGGGGCCCAACTATGGCTACACCTTC
many	TRBD1	TRBV12-3/TRBV12-4	TRBJ1-6	CASSPDRGSSPLHF	TGTGCCAGCAGTCCCGACAGGGGGAGTTCACCCCTCCACTTT
many	.	TRBV7-2	TRBJ1-1	CASSISRGNTEAFF	TGTGCCAGCAGCATATCAAGGGGGAACACTGAAGCTTTCTTT
many	.	TRBV28	TRBJ1-5	CASSLPQDSYYQPQHF	TGTGCCAGCAGCCTCCCCCAGGACAGTTACTATCAGCCCCAGCATTTT
many	.	TRBV12-3/TRBV12-4	TRBJ1-2	CASSPTGGRNYGYTF	TGTGCCAGCAGTCCTACGGGGGGGCGTAACTATGGCTACACCTTC
.	.	TRBV20-1	TRBJ1-2	CSARDLSQANYGYTF	TGCAGTGCTAGAGATCTCAGCCAAGCTAACTATGGCTACACCTTC
many	.	TRBV28	TRBJ1-2	CASSSYGTAYGYTF	TGTGCCAGCAGTTCCTACGGGACGGCCTATGGCTACACCTTC
many	.	TRBV6-1	TRBJ2-7	CASSEAGTEAYEQYF	TGTGCCAGCAGTGAAGCCGGGACGGAAGCTTACGAGCAGTACTTC
many	TRBD2	TRBV24-1	TRBJ2-2	CAIQTSGTGELFF	TGTGCCATTCAGACTAGCGGGACCGGGGAGCTGTTTTTT
many	TRBD2	TRBV5-1	TRBJ2-7	CASSGLAGSDEQYF	TGCGCCAGCAGCGGACTAGCGGGATCGGACGAGCAGTACTTC
many	TRBD2	TRBV28	TRBJ2-7	CASNPLAGASHEQYF	TGTGCCAGCAATCCACTAGCGGGTGCATCGCATGAGCAGTACTTC
many	TRBD1	TRBV11-2	TRBJ2-2	CASSIQGPQNTGELFF	TGTGCCAGCAGCATACAGGGGCCCCAGAACACCGGGGAGCTGTTTTTT
.	.	TRBV4-1	TRBJ1-1	CASSRLGENTEAFF	TGCGCCAGCAGCCGCTTGGGTGAGAACACTGAAGCTTTCTTT
.	.	TRBV4-1	TRBJ1-5	CASSLTGPYSGQPQHF	TGCGCCAGCAGCCTAACCGGCCCCTATTCCGGTCAGCCCCAGCATTTT
many	.	TRBV28	TRBJ2-7	CASKEGARYEQYF	TGTGCCAGTAAGGAGGGGGCGCGGTACGAGCAGTACTTC
.	.	TRBV10-3	TRBJ2-7	CATNGLQVGEQYF	TGTGCCACCAACGGATTACAGGTCGGCGAGCAGTACTTC
many	.	TRBV5-1	TRBJ1-2	CASSLGSSNYGYTF	TGCGCCAGCAGCTTGGGGAGCTCTAACTATGGCTACACCTTC
many	.	TRBV7-8	TRBJ1-1	CASSFVTGMNTEAFF	TGTGCCAGCAGCTTTGTTACAGGAATGAACACTGAAGCTTTCTTT
.	.	TRBV7-2	TRBJ2-6	CASSSRVPGANVLTF	TGTGCCAGCAGCTCCAGGGTGCCTGGGGCCAACGTCCTGACTTTC
.	.	TRBV12-3/TRBV12-4	TRBJ1-5	CASSQAPSNQPQHF	TGTGCCAGCAGCCAGGCGCCGAGCAATCAGCCCCAGCATTTT
many	.	TRBV6-5	TRBJ1-6	CASSSGTWANSPLHF	TGTGCCAGCAGTAGCGGGACGTGGGCGAATTCACCCCTCCACTTT
few	.	TRBV20-1	TRBJ1-1	CSASAGRETEAFF	TGCAGTGCTAGCGCAGGGCGGGAGACTGAAGCTTTCTTT
.	.	TRBV6-5	TRBJ2-7	CASSYRELYEQYF	TGTGCCAGCAGTTACCGGGAGCTCTACGAGCAGTACTTC
many	TRBD1	TRBV20-1	TRBJ1-2	CSAPQLDRDYGYTF	TGCAGTGCCCCTCAGCTCGACAGGGACTATGGCTACACCTTC
.	TRBD1	TRBV28	TRBJ1-1	CASSFTGQGGSAFF	TGTGCCAGCAGTTTTACGGGACAGGGAGGTTCAGCTTTCTTT
many	TRBD2	TRBV11-1	TRBJ2-7	CASSLGRLARGGEQYF	TGTGCCAGCAGCTTAGGGCGACTAGCTCGGGGCGGCGAGCAGTACTTC
many	.	TRBV27	TRBJ1-1	CASSLWGDREAFF	TGTGCCAGCAGTTTATGGGGGGACCGTGAAGCTTTCTTT
.	.	TRBV28	TRBJ1-4	CASSLRRANEKLFF	TGTGCCAGCAGTTTAAGACGGGCTAATGAAAAACTGTTTTTT
many	.	TRBV20-1	TRBJ2-7	CSARGWAESSYEQYF	TGCAGTGCTAGGGGGTGGGCGGAGAGCTCCTACGAGCAGTACTTC
many	TRBD2	TRBV20-1	TRBJ2-7	CSAKFSGRIYEQYF	TGCAGTGCTAAATTTAGCGGGAGAATCTACGAGCAGTACTTC
few	TRBD1	TRBV6-2/TRBV6-3	TRBJ1-6	CASSYSGQAPNSPLHF	TGTGCCAGCAGTTACTCCGGACAGGCTCCTAATTCACCCCTCCACTTT
many	TRBD1	TRBV6-5	TRBJ1-5	CASSSGQGGSGNQPQHF	TGTGCCAGCAGTTCGGGACAGGGCGGTTCGGGCAATCAGCCCCAGCATTTT
many	TRBD1	TRBV6-2/TRBV6-3	TRBJ1-5	CASSADRADQPQHF	TGTGCCAGCAGCGCCGACAGGGCGGACCAGCCCCAGCATTTT
many	.	TRBV20-1	TRBJ2-5	CSAEGGGETQYF	TGCAGTGCTGAGGGGGGGGGAGAGACCCAGTACTTC
few	.	TRBV3-1	TRBJ1-1	CASRRGRGRAFF	TGTGCCAGCAGACGAGGACGGGGGCGAGCTTTCTTT